One and the same sample provided the 18 T cell receptor beta chains below, sequenced in a study of sequential checkpoint blockade in melanoma. Treatment indicated: randomized to nivolumab then ipilimumab (arm A) or the reverse (arm B). Assay: immunoSEQ multiplex PCR; the TCRdb copy retains only in-frame clones and omits some. The table has more than 1,500 clones, roughly 25% seen once. The sample here was tumor tissue (inferred from file names), taken from a patient given nivolumab and ipilimumab in sequence. The receptor source for this set is a human donor with melanoma.

There are a few counts of this clone. This chain connects TRBV6-8 to TRBJ2-2, with D tentatively TRBD2 (6 bases). This CDR3 comprises 15 residues. V shed 1 base and J shed 1 base, with 7 bases lying between them. CDR1 and CDR2 from the germline V gene are MNHGY and SAAAGT. CDR3 region: CASSYLGLNTGELFF. As DNA, the CDR3 is TGTGCCAGCAGTTACTTGGGACTGAACACCGGGGAGCTGTTTTTT.

This chain connects TRBV11-3 to TRBJ2-7; D possibly matches TRBD1 or TRBD2 (6 bases each). Trimming took off 5 bases at V and 0 bases at J, with 14 bases between the two ends. Germline V gene data show CDR1 as SGHNT and CDR2 as YENEEA. The CDR3 totals 15 residues. This chain's CDR3 is CASSREGGTSYEQYF. The DNA for the CDR3 is TGTGCCAGCAGCCGAGAAGGGGGGACCTCCTACGAGCAGTACTTC.

This clone has a handful of counts. V gene TRBV10-1 combines with J gene TRBJ1-3, with D uncertain. Trimming took 8 bases from V and 4 from J, leaving 6 bases between them. Per the germline V gene, CDR1 is WNHNN and CDR2 is SYGVQD (reference sequence). The CDR3 loop spans 11 amino acids. CDR3 amino acids: CASGIGNTIYF. The CDR3 region has the DNA TGCGCCAGCGGGATAGGAAACACCATATATTTT.

Only a few counts were recorded for this clone. The chain uses TRBV6-8 and TRBJ1-2; D ambiguous. The length of the CDR3 is 13 residues. Trimming pared 4 bases from V and 3 bases from J, leaving 9 bases between. The germline V gene encodes CDR1 MNHGY and CDR2 SAAAGT. The CDR3 sequence: CASSSRPYYGYTF. The CDR3 DNA reads TGTGCCAGCAGTTCCCGGCCATACTATGGCTACACCTTC.

In its sample, this clone was seen a few times. Written as DNA, the CDR3 is TGTGCCAGCAGTGAAGAGGGAGGACCCCTCCACTTT. Its translation: CASSEEGGPLHF. This rearrangement joins TRBV6-7 to TRBJ1-6; D is undetermined. TRBV6-7 is noted as an ORF with a role that remains uncertain. The V end lost 5 bases, the J end lost 12 bases, and 11 bases lay between the germline ends. CDR3 length equals 12 residues.

The V and J genes are TRBV5-1 and TRBJ1-5; D possibly corresponds to TRBD1 (5 bases). V gave up 4 bases and J gave up 4 bases, with 15 bases separating them. The CDR3 extends over 15 amino acids. CDR1 and CDR2 from the germline V gene are SGHRS and YFSETQ. The CDR3 reads CASSLLGQKNQPQHF. CDR3 DNA: TGCGCCAGCAGCCTCTTGGGGCAGAAAAATCAGCCCCAGCATTTT.

CDR3: CASSQGWGNYGYTF. The DNA of the CDR3 is TGTGCCAGCAGCCAAGGGTGGGGTAACTATGGCTACACCTTC. V usage is TRBV14 and J usage is TRBJ1-2; no definite D call. This CDR3 is 14 amino acids long. Germline V CDR1 and CDR2: SGHDN, FVKESK. V was cut by 1 base and J by 1 base, with 7 bases left in between.

The chain joins TRBV18 to TRBJ2-7, with D possibly matching TRBD2 (5 bases). V dropped 2 bases and J dropped 6 bases, with 8 bases sitting between them. The CDR3 totals 12 residues. Germline V gives CDR1 KGHSH, CDR2 LQKENI. CDR3 loop: CASSPEGIEQYF. The CDR3 DNA sequence: TGTGCCAGCTCACCAGAGGGCATCGAGCAGTACTTC. Full variable domain (remainder filled in from reference TRBV18 and TRBJ2-7): NAGVMQNPRHLVRRRGQEARLRCSPMKGHSHVYWYRQLPEEGLKFMVYLQKENIIDESGMPKERFSAEFPKEGPSILRIQQVVRGDSAAYFCASSPEGIEQYFGPGTRLTVT.

This sequence joins TRBV9 and TRBJ2-7; TRBD2 matches 7 bases. Looked up from germline, CDR1 is SGDLS and CDR2 is YYNGEE. Trimming at V came to 5 bases and at J to 1 base, leaving 6 bases not matched to a gene. This CDR3 region has 14 residues. CDR3 loop: CASSLAGRSYEQYF. In nucleotides, the CDR3 is TGTGCCAGCAGTTTAGCGGGTCGATCCTACGAGCAGTACTTC.

In its sample, this clone ranks as medium-sized. The chain links TRBV11-3 to TRBJ2-3; TRBD1 matches at 7 bases. The CDR3 loop spans 14 amino acids. The junction had 4 bases not matched to a gene; V was cut back by 5 bases and J by 2 bases. Germline CDR1 reads SGHNT; CDR2 reads YENEEA. CDR3 nucleotide sequence: TGTGCCAGCAGCGAGGGACAGCACACAGATACGCAGTATTTT. Translating gives CASSEGQHTDTQYF.

By sample share, this clone is medium-sized. The V and J genes are TRBV4-1 and TRBJ2-7; D not resolved. Germline V gives CDR1 MGHRA, CDR2 YSYEKL. This CDR3 region has 13 residues. The germline V and J ends were trimmed by 1 base and 2 bases, with 6 bases remaining between them. In nucleotides, the CDR3 is TGCGCCAGCAGCCAAGGATCGACCTACGAGCAGTACTTC. Encoded protein: CASSQGSTYEQYF.

J is TRBJ2-1 and V is TRBV19; 7 nucleotides match TRBD2. Germline CDR1 LNHDA, CDR2 SQIVND (reference sequence). The CDR3 sequence is 15 residues long. V shed 3 bases, J shed 6 bases, and the junction held 8 bases outside the gene matches. Written as DNA, the CDR3 is TGTGCCAGTAGTATCGATAGGACTAGGCTCAATGAGCAGTTCTTC. The encoded protein is CASSIDRTRLNEQFF. Full variable domain (outside the CDR3, taken from reference TRBV19 and TRBJ2-1): DGGITQSPKYLFRKEGQNVTLSCEQNLNHDAMYWYRQDPGQGLRLIYYSQIVNDFQKGDIAEGYSVSREKKESFPLTVTSAQKNPTAFYLCASSIDRTRLNEQFFGPGTRLTVL.

In this sample, this clone turned up a few times. V and J are TRBV6-1 and TRBJ2-6, with no clear D. Looked up from germline, CDR1 is MNHNS and CDR2 is SASEGT. The CDR3 loop spans 19 amino acids. Trimming cost V 0 bases and J 1 base, with 16 bases left between them. For the CDR3, the DNA is TGTGCCAGCAGTGAAGCGGCGGCGGCGAGGAGTTCTGGGGCCAACGTCCTGACTTTC. Translated, it gives CASSEAAAARSSGANVLTF.

Judged by abundance, this clone is medium-sized. This chain links TRBV9 with TRBJ2-1; D is ambiguous. Germline-derived CDR1 and CDR2 are SGDLS and YYNGEE. The V and J ends lost 5 bases and 4 bases respectively, with 7 bases between them. CDR3 length: 12 amino acids. The CDR3: CASSAGYNEQFF. The CDR3 DNA follows: TGTGCCAGCAGTGCTGGATACAATGAGCAGTTCTTC.

V is TRBV14 and J is TRBJ1-6, with D uncertain. The CDR3 runs 16 residues. CDR1 is SGHDN and CDR2 is FVKESK in the germline V gene. V was shortened by 3 bases and J by 5 bases, with 14 bases between the two germline ends. CDR3 DNA sequence: TGTGCCAGCAGCCACGGCGTCGCGAGGAATAATTCACCCCTCCACTTT. Its protein is CASSHGVARNNSPLHF.

A few counts support this clone. The chain recombines TRBV28 with TRBJ1-5; 7 bases line up with TRBD1. This CDR3 region has 14 residues. V lost 6 bases, J lost 6 bases, and 8 bases stayed unmatched. Germline V CDR1 and CDR2: MDHEN, SYDVKM. This chain's CDR3 is CASSPTGSSQPQHF. The CDR3 DNA reads TGTGCCAGCAGCCCGACAGGGTCCAGTCAGCCCCAGCATTTT. Based on the CDR3 plus reference TRBV28 and TRBJ1-5, the full variable domain is DVKVTQSSRYLVKRTGEKVFLECVQDMDHENMFWYRQDPGLGLRLIYFSYDVKMKEKGDIPEGYSVSREKKERFSLILESASTNQTSMYLCASSPTGSSQPQHFGDGTRLSIL.

The genes are TRBV19 and TRBJ1-4; maybe TRBD1 (5 bases). The CDR3 loop spans 15 amino acids. Per germline, CDR1 LNHDA and CDR2 SQIVND (reference sequence). V was pared by 5 bases and J by 4 bases, with 14 bases between. In DNA, the CDR3 is TGTGCCAGTAGTGACCTGGGGCAGAGTAATGAAAAACTGTTTTTT. This translates into CASSDLGQSNEKLFF.

The gene calls are TRBV10-2 and TRBJ2-7; the match to TRBD2 covers 9 bases. The CDR3 has 14 amino acids. The V gene's germline CDR1 is WSHSY and CDR2 SAAADI. V shed 8 bases and J 4 bases; nucleotides not matched to a gene: 9. CDR3 sequence reads: CASGDSGGGYEQYF. The CDR3 region has the DNA TGCGCCAGCGGGGATAGCGGGGGAGGATACGAGCAGTACTTC.